These T cell receptor beta chains were read from a single sample in a study of cytomegalovirus exposure and HLA in healthy donors. The table came from immunoSEQ multiplex PCR; TCRdb's copy has only in-frame clones and leaves some out. The sample holds about 200,000 clones; less than 85% are singletons and the top ten take about 0.2%. Sequencing was done on a sample of PBMCs. These receptors were obtained from a girl aged 2 to 9 in good health and CMV-seronegative. CDR3s include the opening cysteine and the closing phenylalanine or tryptophan. The D gene is left open where the match is weak. Clone size is given for some rows only: seen once, a few or many times, or a class if the clone is expanded.

TRBJ2-7 TRBD2 TRBV19 - CASSSLAGSYEQYF TGTGCCAGTAGTAGTCTAGCGGGATCCTACGAGCAGTACTTC
TRBJ2-7 TRBD1 TRBV5-6 once CASSAAGTGFFEQYF TGTGCCAGCAGCGCCGCCGGGACAGGGTTCTTCGAGCAGTACTTC
TRBJ2-7 TRBD2 TRBV2 - CASREGGPSSYEQYF TGTGCCAGCCGGGAGGGGGGGCCGAGCTCCTACGAGCAGTACTTC
TRBJ2-7 - TRBV6-5 - CASSYGPSRYEQYF TGTGCCAGCAGTTACGGGCCATCCCGCTACGAGCAGTACTTC
TRBJ2-5 TRBD2 TRBV2 - CASRAGVSEQYF TGTGCCAGCAGGGCGGGGGTTAGTGAGCAGTACTTC
TRBJ2-1 TRBD2 TRBV5-1 - CASSLASLAGGWNEQFF TGCGCCAGCAGCTTGGCCTCACTAGCGGGGGGTTGGAATGAGCAGTTCTTC
TRBJ1-5 TRBD1 TRBV6-6 - CASSSRGQGAGQPQHF TGTGCCAGCAGTTCCCGGGGACAGGGGGCCGGACAGCCCCAGCATTTT
TRBJ2-3 - TRBV12-5 - CASQGLKVQYF TGTGCTAGTCAGGGACTTAAAGTGCAGTATTTT
TRBJ2-4 - TRBV4-1 - CASSQDAQGDNIQYF TGCGCCAGCAGCCAGGACGCACAGGGAGACAACATTCAGTACTTC
TRBJ2-7 - TRBV5-1 - CASSLGTAYYEQYF TGCGCCAGCAGCTTGGGGACAGCCTACTACGAGCAGTACTTC
TRBJ2-5 - TRBV7-6 - CASSSPGLPQETQYF TGTGCCAGCAGCTCCCCCGGACTACCTCAAGAGACCCAGTACTTC
TRBJ1-5 - TRBV7-9 - CASSLGEMPTQPQHF TGTGCCAGCAGCTTAGGCGAAATGCCTACTCAGCCCCAGCATTTT
TRBJ1-2 - TRBV6-1 - CASSQRPFNYGYTF TGTGCCAGCAGCCAGCGACCTTTTAACTATGGCTACACCTTC
TRBJ2-3 TRBD2 TRBV9 - CASSAGGGLARDTQYF TGTGCCAGCAGCGCTGGCGGGGGACTAGCTCGAGATACGCAGTATTTT